One and the same sample provided the 2 T cell receptor beta chains below, sequenced in a study of T cell repertoires in cytomegalovirus infection. TCRdb re-derived calls from the reads in MiXCR, one entry per CDR3 protein. Of about 450,000 distinct CDR3 sequences detected, approximately 31% appear once; the ten largest clones hold approximately 13%. The sequencing input was PBMCs. The origin of the receptors is a human donor in good health (CMV status not recorded). Some clones in this sample may be carry-over from other donors' samples.

This clonotype was detected ten times or more. V usage is TRBV7-8 and J usage is TRBJ2-2; tentatively, D is TRBD2 (5 bases). The CDR3 covers 16 residues. With 0 bases removed from V and 5 bases from J, the gap between germline ends came to 13 bases. Germline-derived CDR1 and CDR2 are SGHVS and FQNEAQ. CDR3 protein: CASSLAGGGWTGELFF. CDR3 nucleotide sequence: TGTGCCAGCAGCTTAGCTGGAGGAGGTTGGACCGGGGAGCTGTTTTTT.

This clonotype appeared a few times. V gene TRBV6-5 combines with J gene TRBJ1-4; 7 bases are a match to TRBD1. CDR1 MNHEY and CDR2 SVGAGI come from the germline V gene. The CDR3 is 14 amino acids. V lost 7 bases and J lost 3; bases outside the gene matches: 5. CDR3 in DNA: TGTGCCAGCAACAACAGGGGTCCTAATGAAAAACTGTTTTTT. Its protein product is CASNNRGPNEKLFF.